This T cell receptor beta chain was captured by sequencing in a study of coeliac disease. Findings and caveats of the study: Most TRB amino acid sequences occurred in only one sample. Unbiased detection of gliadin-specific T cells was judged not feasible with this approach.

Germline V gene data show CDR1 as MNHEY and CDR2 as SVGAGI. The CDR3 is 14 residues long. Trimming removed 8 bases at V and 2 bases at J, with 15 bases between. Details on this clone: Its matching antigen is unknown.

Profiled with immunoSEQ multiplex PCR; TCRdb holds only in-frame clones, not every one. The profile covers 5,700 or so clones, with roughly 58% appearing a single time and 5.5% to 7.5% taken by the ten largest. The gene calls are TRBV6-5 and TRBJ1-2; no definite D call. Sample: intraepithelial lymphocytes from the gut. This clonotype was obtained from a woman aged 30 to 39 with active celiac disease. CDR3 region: CASSRERPNYGYTF. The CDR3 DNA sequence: TGTGCCAGCTCTCGGGAGCGTCCCAACTATGGCTACACCTTC.